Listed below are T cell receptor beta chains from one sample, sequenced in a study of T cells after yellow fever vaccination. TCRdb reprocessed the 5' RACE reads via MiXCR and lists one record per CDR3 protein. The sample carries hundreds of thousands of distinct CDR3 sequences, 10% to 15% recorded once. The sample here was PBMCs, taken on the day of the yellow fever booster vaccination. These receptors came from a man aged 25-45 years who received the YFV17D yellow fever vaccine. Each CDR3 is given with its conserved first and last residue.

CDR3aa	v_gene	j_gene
CASSQAGMQLNNEQFF	TRBV3-1	TRBJ2-1
CASSNRDRGYQETQYF	TRBV12-3/TRBV12-4	TRBJ2-5
CSASGTGLQDTQYF	TRBV20-1	TRBJ2-3
CATSGGRDSYNEQFF	TRBV15	TRBJ2-1
CASSQTGNLLFF	TRBV6-5	TRBJ2-5
CSARDRSSGGEQYF	TRBV20-1	TRBJ2-7
CASSPPVSGNNEQFF	TRBV18	TRBJ2-1
CASSERVVSYSYEQYF	TRBV6-1	TRBJ2-7
CASRSYTRTKTGIEQFF	TRBV7-8	TRBJ2-1
CASSSSGDTFNEQFF	TRBV5-1	TRBJ2-1
CSAQWGENTEAFF	TRBV29-1	TRBJ1-1
CASSVQGGHPQHF	TRBV5-5	TRBJ1-5
CASSLADRGYEQFF	TRBV5-4	TRBJ2-1
CSARVLGAGWGEQYF	TRBV20-1	TRBJ2-7
CASSLGAGRGDTQYF	TRBV7-2	TRBJ2-3
CASSYVQGEDTQYF	TRBV6-2/TRBV6-3	TRBJ2-3
CASSLSLAGWTNEQFF	TRBV4-3	TRBJ2-1
CSARSGLENIQYF	TRBV20-1	TRBJ2-4
CASSGPTGSTEAFF	TRBV5-1	TRBJ1-1
CASSQEDFGQAFMNQPQHF	TRBV4-1	TRBJ1-5